A single sample is the source of the 10 T cell receptor beta chains below, sequenced in a study of shared clonotypes between healthy human individuals. The assay was immunoSEQ multiplex PCR, and TCRdb's table has in-frame clones only and misses some. The sample has a few hundred thousand clones, roughly 87% seen once. Sequencing input: memory CD8+ T cells sorted from blood. Subset: CD45RO+ cells pooled with CCR7-negative TemRA cells. Receptors were obtained from a young man in good health.

Turning to this clone: Mismatch with germline at one junction end may stem from a read error. The rearrangement links TRBV20-1 to TRBJ1-5; D gene unclear. The CDR3 spans 8 residues. Germline lookup yields CDR1 DFQATT and CDR2 SNEGSKA (reference sequence). The CDR3 nucleotides read TGTGGCGCCCAGCCCCAGCATTTT. As protein: CGAQPQHF.

The V gene is TRBV6-1, the J gene TRBJ1-3, with 8 bases identical to TRBD1. V was clipped by 4 bases and J by 15 bases; unmatched bases: 8. This CDR3 is 12 amino acids long. In germline, CDR1 is MNHNS, CDR2 SASEGT. CDR3 region: CASSGGQGAKYF. Here the CDR3 DNA reads TGTGCCAGCAGTGGCGGGCAGGGGGCGAAATATTTT.

The chain uses TRBV19 and TRBJ1-1; D not certain. Germline CDR1 and CDR2: LNHDA and SQIVND (reference sequence). V lost 11 bases and J 4 bases, leaving 11 bases between the germline ends. The CDR3 covers 11 residues. This chain's CDR3 is CALRLGTEAFF. In DNA form, the CDR3 reads TGTGCCCTCCGCTTGGGCACTGAAGCTTTCTTT.

The rearrangement uses TRBV9 and TRBJ1-1; a weak D match, TRBD1 (6 bases). CDR3 length: 13 residues. V shed 3 bases and J shed 8 bases, with 14 bases lying between them. Germline V gene lookup returns CDR1 SGDLS and CDR2 YYNGEE. As DNA, the CDR3 is TGTGCCAGCAGCGGAGGGACACCTCTAGAAGCTTTCTTT. Protein product: CASSGGTPLEAFF.

The CDR3 here is CASSLTGYPSYNEQFF. The CDR3 DNA follows: TGCGCCAGCAGCTTAACGGGTTACCCTTCCTACAATGAGCAGTTCTTC. This chain uses TRBV5-1 with TRBJ2-1, with unresolved D. The CDR3 length is 16 residues. CDR1 and CDR2 (germline): SGHRS, YFSETQ. Trimming removed 2 bases from V and 1 base from J, with 13 bases in between.

V and J are TRBV7-2 and TRBJ2-1; 13 nucleotides line up with TRBD2. Germline assignment: CDR1 SGHTA and CDR2 FQGNSA. V was pared by 8 bases and J by 1 base, with 2 bases of the junction left unmatched. This CDR3 is built from 15 residues. The CDR3 region has the DNA TGTGCCAGCGGGACTAGCGGGACTTCCTACAATGAGCAGTTCTTC. Its protein product is CASGTSGTSYNEQFF.

The rearrangement links TRBV9 to TRBJ1-5; 11 positions match TRBD1. Germline-derived CDR1 and CDR2 are SGDLS and YYNGEE. J lost 9 bases, V lost 3 bases, and 5 bases had no gene match. The CDR3 loop spans 14 amino acids. CDR3 sequence: CASSAGQGAWPQHF. CDR3 nucleotides: TGTGCCAGCAGCGCCGGACAGGGGGCCTGGCCCCAGCATTTT.

The J gene is TRBJ2-2, the V gene TRBV4-3; 12 nucleotides agree with TRBD2. The CDR3 spans 17 residues. The V gene end was trimmed by 4 bases and the J gene end by 7 bases; junction bases not matched to a gene: 10. The germline gives CDR1 LGHNA, CDR2 YSLEER. The CDR3 reads CASSRLRTSGAGGELFF. The CDR3 DNA is TGCGCCAGCAGCCGTCTTAGGACTAGCGGGGCGGGCGGGGAGCTGTTTTTT.

This clone was detected once. The V gene is TRBV29-1, the J gene TRBJ2-1; no firm D call. V was shortened by 0 bases and J by 0 bases, with 18 bases between the two germline ends. Germline lookup yields CDR1 SQVTM and CDR2 ANQGSEA. The CDR3 is 18 amino acids. CDR3 sequence: CSVEEGIGGLSSYNEQFF. In DNA, the CDR3 is TGCAGCGTTGAAGAAGGAATCGGCGGATTAAGCTCCTACAATGAGCAGTTCTTC.

The chain has TRBV6-5 and TRBJ2-1, with TRBD1 matching 10 bases. Trimming at V came to 0 bases and at J to 4 bases, leaving 0 bases not matched to a gene. Germline CDR1 MNHEY, CDR2 SVGAGI. CDR3 length equals 15 residues. Here the CDR3 DNA reads TGTGCCAGCAGTTACTCGGGACAGGGGTACAATGAGCAGTTCTTC. This sequence encodes CASSYSGQGYNEQFF.